This T cell receptor (beta chain) was obtained from a study of blood T cell repertoires in COVID-19 (dated by TCRdb to 2020 to 2021). As for the study more broadly: Samples from collaborators originated in the United States, Italy and Spain and spanned both the acute and convalescent phases of COVID-19. The repertoires were made available in a free public database intended to serve as a resource for research on the immune response to SARS-CoV-2. A de-identified subject ID, COVID-19 status, age in years and sex were almost always included in the sample metadata. The material from the prospective study consisted of cDNA or gDNA derived from T cells, B-cell-depleted T cells, or PBMCs. The samples were drawn from two sources: the first 160 participants of the ongoing ImmuneRACE study, and 1,000 to 1,500 subjects contributed by 6 global collaborators. Subjects who had been exposed to COVID-19, were actively infected with it, or had recovered from it provided the deeply sampled blood TCRbeta repertoires that made up the dataset. Where available, HLA class I and class II types were obtained from metadata supplied by the sample provider rather than from assay-based typing. The study at large found these results: How much clinical and demographic metadata was included differed by source and by participant, and the metadata was provided uncurated.

The collaborating institutions used their own protocols to collect whole blood in K2EDTA tubes. For TCRbeta analysis, collaborator samples were shipped as frozen whole blood, as isolated PBMCs, or as DNA extracted from either sample type. CDR3 length: 16 amino acids, cysteine to phenylalanine. Solely the CDR3 DNA is kept, with 48 bases framed from the first base. V is trimmed back by 6 bases and J by 1 base, and the junction contains 9 bases that no gene match accounts for. Reading the germline V gene gives CDR1 MNHEY and CDR2 SVGEGT. TCRbeta CDR3 regions were amplified from genomic DNA using the immunoSEQ Assay, a bias-controlled multiplex PCR. The study's own analysis went as follows. The number of nucleated cells in each sample was estimated from the amplification of reference gene primers within the assay. To quantify the absolute abundance of each unique TCRbeta CDR3 rearrangement, sequence reads were collapsed and filtered. Productive Simpson clonality was computed per sample as the square root of Simpson's diversity index over productive rearrangements. TCRdb obtained this table from immuneACCESS and retained in-frame rearrangements with V and J assigned. These tables miss some clones; where compared with another copy, unresolved V genes account for less than half of the shortfall, and the remainder is unexplained. That table is the source of V, J and clone size, and D and trimming were worked out from the DNA. In all, the sample holds more than 70,000 clones, and just over 85% of those were seen once. The ten largest account for around a fifth of the sample.

This clone has a handful of counts. The antigen it recognizes is unknown. Base qualities are not recorded, but no much larger clone differs from it by a single base. Sequencing used peripheral blood. The sequence came from a woman of 80 years or more in a cohort sampled during active or convalescent COVID-19. Here the chain combines TRBV6-2 or TRBV6-3 and TRBJ1-5; 7 of the junction bases match TRBD1. The CDR3 protein is CASSHQTGLSNQPQHF. The nucleotide sequence is TGTGCCAGCAGCCACCAGACAGGGCTGAGCAATCAGCCCCAGCATTTT.